This TCR beta chain was profiled in a study of beta chain features in type 1 diabetes. Background on the study: The study found patients and healthy donors alike in age, gender and cell yields. Study-level findings and limits: In every one of the four CD4+ subsets, TCRB CDR3s were moderately but significantly shorter in Type 1 diabetes patients.

The study reverse transcribed the entire isolated RNA, so it sequenced expressed TCRB transcripts. The table came from immunoSEQ multiplex PCR; TCRdb's copy has only in-frame clones and leaves some out. This sample has 350,000 to 400,000 clones; roughly an eighth occur once, and the top ten carry around 0.0099%. The CDR3 totals 14 residues. The germline gives CDR1 LGHNA, CDR2 YSLEER. Trimming left V 0 bases short and J 6 bases short, with 11 bases between. A remark on this clone: Its antigen remains unknown.

V gene TRBV4-3 combines with J gene TRBJ1-1, with D unresolved. The sample comprised naive CD4+ T cells from blood. This sequence was found in a woman between 18 and 30 years old with type 1 diabetes. The CDR3 bases are TGCGCCAGCAGCCAAGATGTACTTGTCTCTGAAGCTTTCTTT. This translates into CASSQDVLVSEAFF.